Sequencing of this TCR beta chain was carried out in a study of Tregs in tolerant kidney transplant recipients (dated 2019 in TCRdb). About the full investigation: Before combined kidney and bone marrow transplantation, this study identified donor-specific regulatory T cells using TCRbeta sequencing and then followed those same cells after transplant.

Trimming at the junction amounts to 0 bases on V and 2 bases on J, and the germline ends lie 8 bases apart. The CDR1 and CDR2 encoded by the germline V gene are SGHNT and YENEEA. The CDR3 starts with the cysteine, ends with the phenylalanine, and has 14 residues. The only DNA kept is the CDR3, 42 bases in frame from the first base. The transplants used related donors with nonmyeloablative bone marrow transplantation, and mixed chimerism in the human trials was transient. Unstimulated Tregs (CD4+CD25+CD127-), CD4+ non-Tregs (CD4+CD25-), CD4 and CD8 cells were FACS-sorted from thawed PBMCs. Patients were a few combined kidney and bone marrow transplant recipients from the ITN036ST trial, and only these trial subjects had samples available. Healthy control blood was processed by Ficoll density gradient to PBMCs and cryopreserved; patient PBMCs were collected before and after transplant. Paper-wide results and their limitations: Biological reproducibility was not examined directly, but technical replication error appeared to be minimal. Expanding Tregs with activated donor B cells appeared to identify the most biologically relevant and donor-specific TCRbeta repertoire. Donor-specific Treg expansion was found to exceed global Treg expansion in tolerant patients, suggesting antigen-driven rather than nonspecific expansion. Because only a small number of patients were included, the study had limitations, and the results will need to be validated in larger populations as well as under other immunosuppression protocols. For some patients the PCR primers changed over time, which made it impossible to compare the samples from those patients at the nucleotide level.

A word on this clone: Its antigen is not yet known. Base quality data are lacking; no much larger clone is found one base away.

For TCRbeta CDR3 sequencing, genomic DNA from the sorted cells was extracted using the QIAGEN DNeasy Blood and Tissue Kit. High-throughput TCRbeta CDR3 sequencing, including PCR amplification with bias correction and internal controls, was performed commercially through immunoSEQ. In the original analysis: Unique productive TCRbeta sequences were defined by CDR3 nucleotide sequence where primers matched, and otherwise by CDR3 amino acid sequence together with Vbeta and Jbeta genes. As a correction for sorting error, sequences shared between sorted populations at a frequency ratio of 2:1 or less were discarded, and the remaining shared sequences were assigned to the higher population. Donor-reactive sequences were defined as at least 5-fold expanded in CFSE-low cells versus unstimulated cells, with frequency of at least 0.01% in CFSE-low cells. Repertoire divergence was quantified by Jensen-Shannon divergence calculated from the top 100 TCRbeta sequences ranked by frequency. For samples with multiple sequencing runs, sorting error was corrected in each run separately before the runs were combined. The clones in this table, taken by TCRdb from immuneACCESS, are in-frame only. Not every clone is retained; where verified, under half of the shortfall comes from an unresolved V gene, and the cause of the rest is unknown. That table is the source of V, J and clone size, and D and trimming were worked out from the DNA. Here the sample has tens of thousands of clones; roughly 93% occur a single time. About 1.5% of the sample goes to the ten largest clones.

The receptor's source is a human patient who received a combined kidney and bone marrow transplant. In patients who had a transplant, some T cells may come from the graft donor. The material was CD4+ T cells from blood (PBMCs), obtained 12 months after the transplant. The chain is encoded by TRBV11-3 joined to TRBJ2-7; no D segment can be confidently identified. The CDR3 amino acid sequence is: CASSLEYSTYEQYF. In nucleotides, the sequence is TGTGCCAGCAGCTTAGAATACTCCACCTACGAGCAGTACTTC.